This TCR beta chain was obtained from a study of cytomegalovirus exposure and HLA in healthy donors. Study findings and constraints: Data from an earlier analysis indicated that most TCR beta V segments were productive either about 87% or about 30% of the time.

As to this clone: As yet, its antigen is unknown.

Amplification used 60 Vbeta primers and 13 Jbeta primers. Sequencing used immunoSEQ multiplex PCR; TCRdb keeps in-frame clones, though not all of them. Of around 160,000 clones in the sample, 68% are singletons; the top ten hold approximately 1.5%. The sequence was obtained from a man aged 45 to 65 in good health and CMV-seronegative. Sequenced: PBMCs.

The CDR3 reads CASSLSRLSSYEQYF. CDR3 coding DNA: TGTGCCAGCAGTTTATCCAGGCTGAGCTCCTACGAGCAGTACTTC. The rearrangement joins TRBV28 to TRBJ2-7; D is uncertain. The V and J ends lost 1 base and 0 bases respectively, with 10 bases between them. The CDR3 is 15 residues long. CDR1 and CDR2 (germline): MDHEN, SYDVKM. Supplemented by reference TRBV28 and TRBJ2-7, the full variable domain reads DVKVTQSSRYLVKRTGEKVFLECVQDMDHENMFWYRQDPGLGLRLIYFSYDVKMKEKGDIPEGYSVSREKKERFSLILESASTNQTSMYLCASSLSRLSSYEQYFGPGTRLTVT.